This is a list of T cell receptor beta chains from one sample in a study of blood T cell repertoires in COVID-19. Data came from immunoSEQ multiplex PCR; TCRdb stores just in-frame clones and leaves some out. The sample lists approximately 170,000 clones, around 80% occurring once. Material: peripheral blood. The receptors were gathered from a woman aged 45-65 years with acute or convalescent COVID-19. Both conserved end residues are part of each CDR3. D genes are given only for firm matches. Clone size is shown for a subset of rows, as once, few, many or a class of expanded clone.

DNA: TGTGCCAGTAGCCCTCCCGGGGAGCTGTTTTTT
CDR3: CASSPPGELFF
D: .
V: TRBV19
size: .
J: TRBJ2-2

DNA: TGCGCCAGCAGCCAAGATGGCACCCCTCGCAATGAGCAGTTCTTC
CDR3: CASSQDGTPRNEQFF
D: .
V: TRBV4-1
size: .
J: TRBJ2-1

DNA: TGTGCCAGCAGTGACTCGAGGGCCAGTGAGCAGTTCTTC
CDR3: CASSDSRASEQFF
D: .
V: TRBV6-4
size: .
J: TRBJ2-1

DNA: TGTGCCAGCAGCAAAAGTGAGATCCCAAAGAAACTTTCCCTTAACACCGGGGAGCTGTTTTTT
CDR3: CASSKSEIPKKLSLNTGELFF
D: .
V: TRBV21-1
size: .
J: TRBJ2-2

DNA: TGTGCCAGCAGCTTAGACAGGGGACTCAGGGGTGAGCAGTTCTTC
CDR3: CASSLDRGLRGEQFF
D: TRBD1
V: TRBV5-6
size: .
J: TRBJ2-1

DNA: TGTGCCAGTAGTTGGACAGGGGGCACGGGACAGCCCCAGCATTTT
CDR3: CASSWTGGTGQPQHF
D: TRBD1
V: TRBV19
size: .
J: TRBJ1-5

DNA: TGTGCCACCAGGGGGGGGCACAGGGTGGGCACAGATACGCAGTATTTT
CDR3: CATRGGHRVGTDTQYF
D: .
V: TRBV24-1
size: .
J: TRBJ2-3

DNA: TGCAGTGCTAGCCCAGGTTGGGGCTACACCTTC
CDR3: CSASPGWGYTF
D: .
V: TRBV20-1
size: once
J: TRBJ1-2

DNA: TGTGCCAGCAGCTCTGGGGGGAGCAATCAGCCCCAGCATTTT
CDR3: CASSSGGSNQPQHF
D: .
V: TRBV5-4
size: .
J: TRBJ1-5

DNA: TGTGCCACATTAGTCGGCTCTGGGGCCAACGTCCTGACTTTC
CDR3: CATLVGSGANVLTF
D: .
V: TRBV5-4
size: once
J: TRBJ2-6

DNA: TGTGCCAGTAGTATAGTGAAGGTGAGGGGGCTTACTGAAGCTTTCTTT
CDR3: CASSIVKVRGLTEAFF
D: TRBD1
V: TRBV19
size: .
J: TRBJ1-1

DNA: TGTGCCAGCAGCTTAGCACAGTACAATGAGCAGTTCTTC
CDR3: CASSLAQYNEQFF
D: .
V: TRBV7-6
size: .
J: TRBJ2-1

DNA: TGTGCCAGCAGTGATCGAGGAGGCAATCAGCCCCAGCATTTT
CDR3: CASSDRGGNQPQHF
D: .
V: TRBV2
size: .
J: TRBJ1-5

DNA: TGTGCCAGCAGCCAAGGGACTCTGTACGAGCAGTACTTC
CDR3: CASSQGTLYEQYF
D: .
V: TRBV14
size: .
J: TRBJ2-7